A selection of T cell receptor beta chains follows, all from one sample in a study of beta chain features in type 1 diabetes. Sequencing was performed with immunoSEQ multiplex PCR; in TCRdb, only in-frame clones are kept and a portion is missing. The sample has roughly 450,000 clones, approximately 14% seen once. Sequences were obtained from naive CD4+ T cells from blood. Receptors originate from a man aged 30 to 45 in good health. CDR3s include the opening cysteine and the closing phenylalanine or tryptophan. A D gene is named only where the DNA matches it firmly. Some rows mark clone size as missing; the rest say once, few, many or name a class of expanded clone.

-	TRBV15	TRBD1	TRBJ2-1	CATSTPGTGAYNEQFF	TGTGCCACCAGCACCCCCGGGACAGGGGCTTATAATGAGCAGTTCTTC
-	TRBV7-2	TRBD2	TRBJ2-3	CASSWGTSGRAADTQYF	TGTGCCAGCAGCTGGGGGACTAGCGGGAGAGCGGCAGATACGCAGTATTTT
few	TRBV30	-	TRBJ1-1	CAWSHGGNTEAFF	TGTGCCTGGAGTCACGGTGGAAACACTGAAGCTTTCTTT
-	TRBV27	-	TRBJ2-1	CASSLTVPGTREFF	TGTGCCAGCAGTTTAACCGTTCCCGGGACTCGGGAGTTCTTC
few	TRBV29-1	TRBD2	TRBJ2-1	CSVSWTREQFF	TGCAGCGTCTCATGGACTAGGGAGCAGTTCTTC
many	TRBV30	-	TRBJ1-1	CAWAQDLNTEAFF	TGTGCCTGGGCCCAGGACCTTAACACTGAAGCTTTCTTT
many	TRBV30	-	TRBJ1-1	CAWSVQGSPTAFF	TGTGCCTGGAGTGTACAGGGCAGTCCTACAGCTTTCTTT
-	TRBV29-1	-	TRBJ2-5	CSFRGGATGTQYF	TGCAGCTTCAGGGGGGGCGCGACGGGGACCCAGTACTTC
-	TRBV30	TRBD1	TRBJ1-2	CAWRGTGGFYGYTF	TGTGCCTGGAGGGGGACAGGCGGGTTCTATGGCTACACCTTC
few	TRBV7-2	-	TRBJ2-1	CASSPRSARGAHNEQFF	TGTGCCAGCAGCCCTCGGTCCGCACGGGGGGCGCATAATGAGCAGTTCTTC
-	TRBV10-3	-	TRBJ2-1	CAISEGMESSYNEQFF	TGTGCCATCAGTGAAGGAATGGAGAGCTCCTACAATGAGCAGTTCTTC
few	TRBV5-1	-	TRBJ2-2	CASSWPDTGELFF	TGCGCCAGCAGCTGGCCGGACACCGGGGAGCTGTTTTTT
-	TRBV5-4	TRBD2	TRBJ2-1	CASSLELAGARFF	TGTGCCAGCAGCTTGGAACTAGCGGGAGCTCGGTTCTTC
few	TRBV6-5	-	TRBJ2-7	CASSSTSTRSYEQYF	TGTGCCAGCAGTTCTACCTCGACGCGGTCCTACGAGCAGTACTTC
few	TRBV7-7	-	TRBJ2-1	CASSSQYRDEQFF	TGTGCTAGCAGCTCTCAATACAGGGATGAGCAGTTCTTC
few	TRBV15	-	TRBJ1-1	CATSTGVNTEAFF	TGTGCCACCAGCACAGGGGTGAACACTGAAGCTTTCTTT
-	TRBV15	-	TRBJ2-3	CATSSLQGTDTQYF	TGTGCCACCAGCAGCTTACAGGGTACAGATACGCAGTATTTT
few	TRBV19	-	TRBJ2-5	CASGPRRETQYF	TGTGCCAGTGGACCCCGGCGGGAGACCCAGTACTTC
-	TRBV12-5	-	TRBJ2-3	CASGSEPGLYTDTQYF	TGTGCTAGTGGTTCGGAGCCCGGGTTGTATACAGATACGCAGTATTTT
-	TRBV6-5	-	TRBJ2-7	CASGIVPGTSYEQYF	TGTGCCAGCGGAATAGTTCCCGGGACAAGCTACGAGCAGTACTTC
-	TRBV30	-	TRBJ1-2	CAWRFGGVNYGYTF	TGTGCCTGGAGATTCGGGGGAGTAAACTATGGCTACACCTTC
-	TRBV11-2	-	TRBJ1-4	CASRAATNEKLFF	TGTGCCAGCAGGGCAGCAACTAATGAAAAACTGTTTTTT
-	TRBV10-3	TRBD2	TRBJ2-5	CAIRPSGPQETQYF	TGTGCCATCAGACCTAGCGGGCCCCAAGAGACCCAGTACTTC
many	TRBV7-9	-	TRBJ2-3	CASSWAGRADTQYF	TGTGCCAGCAGCTGGGCCGGCCGAGCGGATACGCAGTATTTT
-	TRBV6-5	-	TRBJ2-7	CASSYRARRYEQYF	TGTGCCAGCAGTTACCGGGCCCGGAGGTACGAGCAGTACTTC
few	TRBV19	-	TRBJ2-4	CASRRRGVDIQYF	TGTGCCAGTAGGAGACGAGGGGTGGACATTCAGTACTTC
-	TRBV20-1	-	TRBJ1-2	CSASLGYGYTF	TGCAGTGCCAGTTTAGGCTATGGCTACACCTTC
few	TRBV11-1	-	TRBJ2-2	CASSSPTGVWELFF	TGTGCCAGCAGCTCCCCGACGGGCGTCTGGGAGCTGTTTTTT
-	TRBV11-2	TRBD1	TRBJ2-5	CASSNLGTDRVIKETQYF	TGTGCCAGCAGTAATTTGGGTACTGACAGGGTCATTAAGGAGACCCAGTACTTC
-	TRBV7-9	TRBD2	TRBJ2-3	CASSRTSGVSGTDTQYF	TGTGCCAGCAGCCGGACTAGCGGGGTTTCGGGCACAGATACGCAGTATTTT
few	TRBV25-1	-	TRBJ2-3	CASSLGYTQYF	TGTGCCAGCAGTTTGGGGTATACGCAGTATTTT
few	TRBV30	-	TRBJ2-4	CAWSTDRKNIQYF	TGTGCCTGGAGTACTGACAGGAAAAACATTCAGTACTTC
few	TRBV4-3	TRBD2	TRBJ2-2	CASSQREGTGELFF	TGCGCCAGCAGCCAGCGGGAGGGTACCGGGGAGCTGTTTTTT
few	TRBV5-4	-	TRBJ1-1	CASSGAATEAFF	TGTGCCAGCTCAGGGGCGGCAACTGAAGCTTTCTTT
few	TRBV2	TRBD1	TRBJ1-5	CASRGGQGYQPQHF	TGTGCCAGCAGGGGAGGACAGGGCTATCAGCCCCAGCATTTT
few	TRBV4-1	-	TRBJ2-3	CASSQGFSWGATTDTQYF	TGCGCCAGCAGCCAAGGATTTTCTTGGGGGGCTACCACAGATACGCAGTATTTT
few	TRBV5-4	-	TRBJ2-1	CASPTVPGSRRTYNEQFF	TGTGCCAGCCCCACGGTTCCGGGATCCCGCCGGACCTACAATGAGCAGTTCTTC
-	TRBV9	TRBD2	TRBJ2-1	CASNRLAGNNEQFF	TGTGCCAGCAACCGACTAGCGGGTAACAATGAGCAGTTCTTC
-	TRBV4-3	-	TRBJ2-3	CASSQVGPTDTQYF	TGCGCCAGCAGCCAAGTAGGCCCCACAGATACGCAGTATTTT
once	TRBV9	TRBD2	TRBJ2-1	CASSGRASGRVIDEQFF	TGTGCCAGCAGCGGCCGGGCGAGCGGGAGGGTTATAGATGAGCAGTTCTTC
-	TRBV29-1	-	TRBJ2-2	CSVEGRNTGELFF	TGCAGCGTTGAGGGACGGAACACCGGGGAGCTGTTTTTT
-	TRBV5-1	-	TRBJ2-1	CASSEGHVDDIGQFF	TGCGCCAGCAGCGAGGGACATGTCGACGATATTGGGCAGTTCTTC
-	TRBV23-1	TRBD1	TRBJ2-2	CASSPPGGNAGELFF	TGCGCCAGCAGTCCCCCAGGGGGTAACGCCGGGGAGCTGTTTTTT